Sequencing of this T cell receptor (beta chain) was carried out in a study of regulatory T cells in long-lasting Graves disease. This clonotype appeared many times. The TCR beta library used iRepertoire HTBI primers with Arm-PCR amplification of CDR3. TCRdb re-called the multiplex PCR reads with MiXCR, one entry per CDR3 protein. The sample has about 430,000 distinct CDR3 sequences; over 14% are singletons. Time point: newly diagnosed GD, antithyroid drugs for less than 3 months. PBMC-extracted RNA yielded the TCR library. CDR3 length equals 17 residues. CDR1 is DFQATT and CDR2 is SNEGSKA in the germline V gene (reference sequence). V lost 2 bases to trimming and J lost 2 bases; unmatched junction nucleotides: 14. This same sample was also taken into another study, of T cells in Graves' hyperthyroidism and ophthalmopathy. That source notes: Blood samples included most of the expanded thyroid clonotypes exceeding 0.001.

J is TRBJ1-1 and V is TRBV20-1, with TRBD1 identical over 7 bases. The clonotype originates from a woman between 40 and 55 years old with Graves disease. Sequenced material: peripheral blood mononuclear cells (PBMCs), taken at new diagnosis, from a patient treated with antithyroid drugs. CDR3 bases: TGCAGTGCTAGACGAAGGGACAGCTCGACCCTTAACACTGAAGCTTTCTTT. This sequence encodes CSARRRDSSTLNTEAFF.